This T cell receptor beta chain was captured in a study of control samples from healthy donors and cancer patients. Measured with immunoSEQ multiplex PCR; TCRdb has only the in-frame clones, and not every one. The repertoire holds approximately 72,000 clones, with over 75% as singletons. The CDR3 covers 16 residues. V lost 5 bases to trimming and J lost 2 bases; unmatched junction nucleotides: 11. Germline V gene sequence: CDR1 SGDLS, CDR2 YYNGEE. Sequencing was carried out using blood. The V call is TRBV9, the J call TRBJ2-5, with 8 bases aligning to TRBD2. The sequence was collected from a man in his fifties in good health. CDR3 coding DNA: TGTGCCAGCAGTATGGGGGCTAGCGGGTTTCAAGAGACCCAGTACTTC. Translated: CASSMGASGFQETQYF.